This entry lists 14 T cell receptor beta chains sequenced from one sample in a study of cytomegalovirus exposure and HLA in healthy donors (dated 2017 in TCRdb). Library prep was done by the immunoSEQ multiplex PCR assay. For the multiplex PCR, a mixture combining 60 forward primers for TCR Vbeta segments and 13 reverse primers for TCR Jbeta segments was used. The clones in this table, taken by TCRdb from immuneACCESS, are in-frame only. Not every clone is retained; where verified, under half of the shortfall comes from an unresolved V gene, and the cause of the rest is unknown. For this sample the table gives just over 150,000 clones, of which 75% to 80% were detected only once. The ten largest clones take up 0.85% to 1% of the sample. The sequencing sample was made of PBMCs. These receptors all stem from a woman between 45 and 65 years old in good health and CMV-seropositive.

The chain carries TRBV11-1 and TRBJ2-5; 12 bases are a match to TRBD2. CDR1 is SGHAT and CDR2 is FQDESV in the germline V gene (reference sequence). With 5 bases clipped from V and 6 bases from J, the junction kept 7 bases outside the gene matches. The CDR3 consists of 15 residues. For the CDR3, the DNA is TGTGCCAGCAGCCTACCGACTAGCGGGAGTCAGACCCAGTACTTC. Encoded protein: CASSLPTSGSQTQYF.

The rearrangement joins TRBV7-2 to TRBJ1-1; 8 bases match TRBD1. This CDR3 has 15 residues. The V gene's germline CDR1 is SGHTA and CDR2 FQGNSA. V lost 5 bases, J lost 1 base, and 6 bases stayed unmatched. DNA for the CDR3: TGTGCCAGCAGCCCGCGGACAGGGACGAACACTGAAGCTTTCTTT. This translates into CASSPRTGTNTEAFF.

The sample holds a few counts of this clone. The CDR3 nucleotides are TGCGCCAGCAGCGCCGGGACACCGAACACTGAAGCTTTCTTT. Translation gives CASSAGTPNTEAFF. V gene TRBV5-1 combines with J gene TRBJ1-1; perhaps TRBD1 as D (6 bases). CDR3 size: 14 residues. Trimming pared 4 bases from V and 1 base from J, leaving 11 bases between. Germline values: CDR1 SGHRS, CDR2 YFSETQ.

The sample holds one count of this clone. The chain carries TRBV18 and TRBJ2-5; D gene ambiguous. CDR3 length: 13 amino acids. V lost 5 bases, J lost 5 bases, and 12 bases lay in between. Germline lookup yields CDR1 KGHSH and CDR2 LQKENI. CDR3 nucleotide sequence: TGTGCCAGCTCAATGGCCACAGTGGAGACCCAGTACTTC. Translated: CASSMATVETQYF.

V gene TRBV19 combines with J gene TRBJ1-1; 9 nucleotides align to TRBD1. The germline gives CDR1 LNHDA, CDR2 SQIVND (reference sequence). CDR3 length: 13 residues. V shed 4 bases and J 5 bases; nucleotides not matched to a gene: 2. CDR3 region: CASSTGTGTEAFF. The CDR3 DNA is TGTGCCAGTAGTACGGGGACAGGGACTGAAGCTTTCTTT.

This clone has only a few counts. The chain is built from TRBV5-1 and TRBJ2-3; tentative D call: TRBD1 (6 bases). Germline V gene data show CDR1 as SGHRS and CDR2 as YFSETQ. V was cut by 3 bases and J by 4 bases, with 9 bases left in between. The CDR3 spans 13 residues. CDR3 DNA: TGCGCCAGCAGCTACAACAGGGCAGATACGCAGTATTTT. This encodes CASSYNRADTQYF.

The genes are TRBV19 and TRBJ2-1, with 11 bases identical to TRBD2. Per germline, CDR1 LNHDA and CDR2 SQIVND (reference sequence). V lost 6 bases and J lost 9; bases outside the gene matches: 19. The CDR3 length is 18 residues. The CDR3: CASRGTPGLADSKGEQFF. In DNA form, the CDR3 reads TGTGCCAGTAGGGGGACCCCGGGACTAGCGGACTCCAAGGGTGAGCAGTTCTTC.

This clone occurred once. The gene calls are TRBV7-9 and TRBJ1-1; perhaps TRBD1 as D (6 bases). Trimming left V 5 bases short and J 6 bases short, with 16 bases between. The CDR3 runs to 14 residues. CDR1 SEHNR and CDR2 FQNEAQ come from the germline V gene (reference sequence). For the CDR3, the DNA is TGTGCCAGCAGCCCCAGGGGTGGAGGCGCTGAAGCTTTCTTT. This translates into CASSPRGGGAEAFF.

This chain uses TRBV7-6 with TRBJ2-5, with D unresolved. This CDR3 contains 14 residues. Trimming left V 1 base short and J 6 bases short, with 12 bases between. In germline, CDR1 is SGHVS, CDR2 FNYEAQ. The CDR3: CASSLGPERKTQYF. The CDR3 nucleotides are TGTGCCAGCAGCTTAGGGCCCGAACGTAAGACCCAGTACTTC.

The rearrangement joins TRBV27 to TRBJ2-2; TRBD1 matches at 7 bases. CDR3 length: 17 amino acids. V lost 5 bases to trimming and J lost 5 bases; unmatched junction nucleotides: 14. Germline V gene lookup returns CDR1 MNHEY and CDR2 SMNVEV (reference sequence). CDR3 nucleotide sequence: TGTGCCAGCAGTCCGGGACAGATTATTGGAGTGACCGGGGAGCTGTTTTTT. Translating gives CASSPGQIIGVTGELFF.

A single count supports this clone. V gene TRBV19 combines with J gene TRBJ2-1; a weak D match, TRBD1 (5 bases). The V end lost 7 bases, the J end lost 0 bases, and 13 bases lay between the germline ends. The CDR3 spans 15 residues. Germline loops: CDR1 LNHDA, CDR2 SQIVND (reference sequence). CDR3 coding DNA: TGTGCCAGTATCCAGGGCGCCGGCTCCTACAATGAGCAGTTCTTC. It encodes CASIQGAGSYNEQFF. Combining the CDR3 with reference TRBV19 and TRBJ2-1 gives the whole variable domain DGGITQSPKYLFRKEGQNVTLSCEQNLNHDAMYWYRQDPGQGLRLIYYSQIVNDFQKGDIAEGYSVSREKKESFPLTVTSAQKNPTAFYLCASIQGAGSYNEQFFGPGTRLTVL.

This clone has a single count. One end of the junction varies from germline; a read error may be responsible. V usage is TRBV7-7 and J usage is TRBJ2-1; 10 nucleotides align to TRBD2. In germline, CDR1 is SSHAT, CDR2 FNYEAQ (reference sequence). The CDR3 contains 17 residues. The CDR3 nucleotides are TGTGCTAGCAGCTTAGCGGAGAGCGGGAGGGCGGGAAATGAGCAGTTCTTC. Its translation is CASSLAESGRAGNEQFF.

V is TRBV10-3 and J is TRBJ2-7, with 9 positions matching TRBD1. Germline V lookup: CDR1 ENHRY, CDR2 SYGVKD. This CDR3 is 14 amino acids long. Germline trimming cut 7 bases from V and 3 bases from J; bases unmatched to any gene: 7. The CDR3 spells CAINTPGQGYEQYF. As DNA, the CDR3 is TGTGCCATCAATACACCGGGACAGGGCTACGAGCAGTACTTC.

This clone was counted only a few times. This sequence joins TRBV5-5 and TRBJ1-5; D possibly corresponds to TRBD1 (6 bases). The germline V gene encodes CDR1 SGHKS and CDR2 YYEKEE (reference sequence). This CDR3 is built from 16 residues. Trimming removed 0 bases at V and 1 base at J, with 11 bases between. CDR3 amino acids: CASSLVGARSNQPQHF. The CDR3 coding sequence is TGTGCCAGCAGCTTGGTGGGGGCGCGGAGCAATCAGCCCCAGCATTTT. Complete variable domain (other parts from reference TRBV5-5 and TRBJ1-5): DAGVTQSPTHLIKTRGQQVTLRCSPISGHKSVSWYQQVLGQGPQFIFQYYEKEERGRGNFPDRFSARQFPNYSSELNVNALLLGDSALYLCASSLVGARSNQPQHFGDGTRLSIL.